The T cell receptor (beta chain) under discussion was sequenced for a study of memory CD4+ T cells and cytomegalovirus serostatus. Broader study findings: The CMV-associated TCR signature appears largely within the CD4+ memory repertoire.

The sort gate was single viable CD3+CD4+CD8-CD45RO+ cells for memory CD4+ T cells. The CDR3 covers 14 residues. V gave up 5 bases and J gave up 3 bases, with 13 bases separating them. Per germline, CDR1 MGHDK and CDR2 SYGVNS. Sequenced by immunoSEQ multiplex PCR; TCRdb stores in-frame clones only, minus some. The sample records some 65,000 clones, around three quarters being singletons. About this clone itself: Its antigen is undetermined.

The source is an adult in good health and CMV-seronegative. Some clones in this sample may be carry-over from other donors' samples. The sample was memory CD4+ T cells from blood. This chain uses TRBV25-1 with TRBJ2-5, with D perhaps matching TRBD2 (6 bases). Here the CDR3 reads CASSPLGGKETQYF. CDR3 nucleotide sequence: TGTGCCAGCAGTCCCTTGGGGGGAAAAGAGACCCAGTACTTC. Based on the CDR3 plus reference TRBV25-1 and TRBJ2-5, the full variable domain is EADIYQTPRYLVIGTGKKITLECSQTMGHDKMYWYQQDPGMELHLIHYSYGVNSTEKGDLSSESTVSRIRTEHFPLTLESARPSHTSQYLCASSPLGGKETQYFGPGTRLLVL.